This is a list of T cell receptor beta chains from one sample in a study of cytomegalovirus exposure and HLA in healthy donors. The data were produced by immunoSEQ multiplex PCR, yet TCRdb's version contains in-frame clones alone and is incomplete. The table shows around 130,000 clones, with roughly 86% occurring only once. Material for sequencing was PBMCs. Every receptor here comes from a young man in good health and CMV-seronegative. The CDR3 runs from the conserved cysteine through the conserved F or W. A D gene is named only where the DNA matches it firmly. Part of the rows lack a size; the others show once, few, many or a class for expanded clones.

size	D	V	J	CDR3	DNA
.	TRBD1	TRBV5-4	TRBJ1-4	CASSGPGQSNEKLFF	TGTGCCAGCAGCGGTCCGGGACAGTCTAATGAAAAACTGTTTTTT
.	.	TRBV7-9	TRBJ1-6	CASSLLGSGPPLHF	TGTGCCAGCAGCTTACTGGGGAGCGGTCCACCCCTCCACTTT
.	.	TRBV6-1	TRBJ2-7	CASSYRPGEYEQYF	TGTGCCAGCAGTTATAGACCGGGAGAATACGAGCAGTACTTC
once	.	TRBV28	TRBJ1-1	CASDSFMNTEAFF	TGTGCCAGCGACTCCTTTATGAACACTGAAGCTTTCTTT
.	.	TRBV11-2	TRBJ2-7	CASSLEGALPYEQYF	TGTGCCAGCAGCTTGGAAGGGGCATTACCCTACGAGCAGTACTTC
.	.	TRBV21-1	TRBJ1-1	CASSKGPVTEAFF	TGTGCCAGCAGCAAAGGGCCAGTCACTGAAGCTTTCTTT
once	.	TRBV6-5	TRBJ1-6	CATNRGRMADSPLHF	TGTGCCACCAACCGTGGTAGGATGGCGGATTCACCCCTCCACTTT
.	.	TRBV6-1	TRBJ2-1	CASRRGTENNEQFF	TGTGCCAGCAGGAGGGGGACGGAAAACAATGAGCAGTTCTTC
.	.	TRBV7-2	TRBJ1-2	CASSPEGRTYGYTF	TGTGCCAGCAGCCCAGAAGGGAGAACTTATGGCTACACCTTC
.	.	TRBV27	TRBJ2-5	CASSLSSGKETQYF	TGTGCCAGCAGTTTATCTAGCGGAAAAGAGACCCAGTACTTC
.	TRBD1	TRBV7-2	TRBJ2-7	CASSPRTGMGNEQYF	TGTGCCAGCAGCCCCCGGACAGGGATGGGGAACGAGCAGTACTTC
.	TRBD1	TRBV5-1	TRBJ2-7	CASMKPGQGSYEQYF	TGCGCCAGCATGAAACCGGGACAGGGGTCCTACGAGCAGTACTTC
.	.	TRBV21-1	TRBJ2-7	CASSLGDSSYEQYF	TGTGCCAGCAGCCTAGGGGACAGTTCCTACGAGCAGTACTTC
.	.	TRBV4-3	TRBJ2-7	CASSPNREYEQYF	TGCGCCAGCAGCCCAAACCGGGAGTACGAGCAGTACTTC
.	.	TRBV7-2	TRBJ2-1	CASSLVYNEQFF	TGTGCCAGCAGCTTAGTATACAATGAGCAGTTCTTC
.	TRBD1	TRBV7-9	TRBJ1-4	CASSRDRVGATNEKLFF	TGTGCCAGCAGCCGGGACAGGGTAGGGGCGACTAATGAAAAACTGTTTTTT
.	.	TRBV10-3	TRBJ1-4	CAISDGANEKLFF	TGTGCCATCAGTGACGGTGCCAATGAAAAACTGTTTTTT
.	.	TRBV7-6	TRBJ2-2	CASSQSRLGTGELFF	TGTGCCAGCAGCCAGAGCCGACTCGGAACCGGGGAGCTGTTTTTT
.	.	TRBV11-2	TRBJ2-5	CASSLDSDRDQYF	TGTGCCAGCAGCTTAGATAGCGACCGAGACCAGTACTTC
.	.	TRBV15	TRBJ2-3	CATAIKLGPSTDTQYF	TGTGCCACCGCAATTAAACTGGGCCCTAGCACAGATACGCAGTATTTT
.	.	TRBV25-1	TRBJ1-3	CASTPGRVANSGNTIYF	TGTGCCAGCACCCCGGGGAGGGTGGCCAACTCTGGAAACACCATATATTTT
.	.	TRBV9	TRBJ2-1	CASSDGQWSYNEQFF	TGTGCCAGCAGCGACGGACAGTGGTCCTACAATGAGCAGTTCTTC
once	TRBD1	TRBV5-6	TRBJ1-3	CASSRTGSTHSGNTIYF	TGTGCCAGCTCCCGGACAGGTTCTACACACTCTGGAAACACCATATATTTT
.	.	TRBV10-3	TRBJ2-7	CAISEPRQENYEQYF	TGTGCCATCAGTGAGCCGCGACAGGAGAACTACGAGCAGTACTTC
.	.	TRBV5-1	TRBJ1-4	CASSYRTTNEKLFF	TGCGCCAGCAGCTACAGGACAACTAATGAAAAACTGTTTTTT
.	TRBD2	TRBV28	TRBJ2-7	CASSLSRGKYEQYF	TGTGCCAGCAGTTTATCGCGGGGGAAGTACGAGCAGTACTTC
.	.	TRBV4-2	TRBJ2-4	CASSQDGPLTVDIQYF	TGTGCCAGCAGCCAAGATGGGCCTCTCACGGTTGACATTCAGTACTTC
.	TRBD1	TRBV10-3	TRBJ1-4	CATRGTVNEKLFF	TGTGCCACGCGCGGGACAGTTAATGAAAAACTGTTTTTT
.	TRBD2	TRBV10-3	TRBJ2-7	CAISESGGGGARQYF	TGTGCCATCAGTGAGTCAGGCGGCGGGGGGGCCCGGCAGTACTTC
.	.	TRBV6-1	TRBJ1-2	CASSETGTVGYTF	TGTGCCAGCAGTGAAACAGGGACCGTTGGCTACACCTTC
.	.	TRBV19	TRBJ1-5	CASSGRRTPNQPQHF	TGTGCCAGTAGTGGGCGCAGGACACCCAATCAGCCCCAGCATTTT
once	.	TRBV28	TRBJ1-6	CASRASRGNNSPLHF	TGTGCCAGCAGAGCCTCCAGGGGCAACAATTCACCCCTCCACTTT
.	.	TRBV15	TRBJ1-2	CATSRDLWDTYGYTF	TGTGCCACCAGCAGAGATCTGTGGGACACCTATGGCTACACCTTC
once	.	TRBV5-1	TRBJ2-1	CASSTGTSNNEQFF	TGCGCCAGCAGCACCGGGACAAGTAACAATGAGCAGTTCTTC
.	TRBD2	TRBV28	TRBJ2-2	CASSRGLAATGELFF	TGTGCCAGCAGTAGAGGACTAGCGGCCACCGGGGAGCTGTTTTTT
once	.	TRBV19	TRBJ2-1	CASSILQDDYNEQFF	TGTGCCAGTAGTATTTTACAGGACGACTACAATGAGCAGTTCTTC
once	.	TRBV7-2	TRBJ2-1	CASSLGDSGSSYNEQFF	TGTGCCAGCAGCTTAGGGGACTCTGGAAGCTCCTACAATGAGCAGTTCTTC
once	.	TRBV19	TRBJ2-1	CASTLGDNEQFF	TGTGCCAGTACCCTAGGGGACAATGAGCAGTTCTTC
.	.	TRBV5-4	TRBJ1-6	CASRYGSSYNSPLHF	TGTGCCAGCCGCTATGGGAGCTCCTATAATTCACCCCTCCACTTT
.	TRBD1	TRBV19	TRBJ2-2	CASSTGQGPNTGELFF	TGTGCCAGTAGTACGGGACAGGGGCCCAACACCGGGGAGCTGTTTTTT
.	.	TRBV4-3	TRBJ2-2	CASSQVGGSWELFF	TGCGCCAGCAGCCAAGTTGGGGGCTCGTGGGAGCTGTTTTTT
.	TRBD1	TRBV11-3	TRBJ2-3	CASSLTGTGTDTQYF	TGTGCCAGCAGCTTAACGGGGACAGGAACAGATACGCAGTATTTT
.	.	TRBV5-4	TRBJ1-3	CASSSLDRAGNTIYF	TGTGCCAGCAGCTCACTGGACAGAGCCGGAAACACCATATATTTT
once	.	TRBV12-5	TRBJ2-3	CASGLPGRTDTQYF	TGTGCTAGTGGTTTGCCGGGTCGCACAGATACGCAGTATTTT
.	TRBD1	TRBV10-3	TRBJ1-2	CAISPGQSSDGYTF	TGTGCCATCAGCCCGGGACAGTCAAGCGATGGCTACACCTTC
.	TRBD1	TRBV7-2	TRBJ2-5	CASSRQGETQYF	TGTGCCAGCAGTCGACAGGGGGAGACCCAGTACTTC
.	.	TRBV4-1	TRBJ1-2	CASSQEGAGSRGYTF	TGCGCCAGCAGCCAAGAAGGGGCAGGAAGTAGAGGCTACACCTTC
.	TRBD1	TRBV29-1	TRBJ1-1	CSVDWTGRGTEAFF	TGCAGCGTTGATTGGACAGGGAGGGGGACTGAAGCTTTCTTT
.	TRBD1	TRBV6-6	TRBJ1-4	CASKGNGQGGEKLFF	TGTGCCAGCAAGGGAAACGGACAGGGCGGTGAAAAACTGTTTTTT
.	TRBD2	TRBV7-2	TRBJ2-7	CASSSGGGPSYEQYF	TGTGCCAGCAGCTCGGGCGGGGGGCCCTCCTACGAGCAGTACTTC
.	.	TRBV6-1	TRBJ1-6	CASREVRGSSYNSPLHF	TGTGCCAGCAGAGAAGTGCGCGGGAGCTCCTATAATTCACCCCTCCACTTT
.	TRBD1	TRBV11-3	TRBJ2-6	CASSGGQGLSGANVLTF	TGTGCCAGCAGCGGGGGACAGGGCCTCTCTGGGGCCAACGTCCTGACTTTC
.	TRBD2	TRBV13	TRBJ2-7	CASSLGGGLDSSYEQYF	TGTGCCAGCAGCTTAGGGGGAGGGCTAGATAGCTCCTACGAGCAGTACTTC
once	.	TRBV18	TRBJ1-1	CASSPRGVEAFF	TGTGCCAGCTCACCACGGGGGGTTGAAGCTTTCTTT
.	.	TRBV13	TRBJ2-1	CASSLLSSNEQFF	TGTGCCAGCAGCCTCCTTTCGTCCAATGAGCAGTTCTTC
once	TRBD1	TRBV9	TRBJ2-5	CASSKRTGQETQYF	TGTGCCAGCAGCAAAAGGACAGGCCAAGAGACCCAGTACTTC
.	TRBD2	TRBV4-2	TRBJ2-1	CASSSTYRLAGGRNEQFF	TGTGCCAGCAGCTCAACCTACAGACTAGCGGGGGGCCGCAATGAGCAGTTCTTC
.	TRBD2	TRBV19	TRBJ2-5	CASSFGLVQETQYF	TGTGCCAGTAGTTTCGGACTAGTTCAGGAGACCCAGTACTTC
.	TRBD1	TRBV7-8	TRBJ2-7	CASSLGDRDSYEQYF	TGTGCCAGCAGCTTAGGGGACAGGGACTCCTACGAGCAGTACTTC
.	TRBD2	TRBV6-1	TRBJ2-1	CASSEARGGWSYNEQFF	TGTGCCAGCAGTGAAGCTCGGGGGGGCTGGTCCTACAATGAGCAGTTCTTC